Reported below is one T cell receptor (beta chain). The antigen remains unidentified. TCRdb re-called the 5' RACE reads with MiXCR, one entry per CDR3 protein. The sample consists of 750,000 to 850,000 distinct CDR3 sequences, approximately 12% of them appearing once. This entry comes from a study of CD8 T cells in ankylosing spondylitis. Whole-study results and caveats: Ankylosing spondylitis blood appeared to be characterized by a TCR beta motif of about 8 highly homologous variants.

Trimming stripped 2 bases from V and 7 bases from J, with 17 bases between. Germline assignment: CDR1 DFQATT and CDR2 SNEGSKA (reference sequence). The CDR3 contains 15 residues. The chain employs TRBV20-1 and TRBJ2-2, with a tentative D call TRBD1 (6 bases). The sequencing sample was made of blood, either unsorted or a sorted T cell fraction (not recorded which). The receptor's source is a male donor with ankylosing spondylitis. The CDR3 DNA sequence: TGCAGTGCTAGACCCTCACCAGGGGTGGTCGGGGAGCTGTTTTTT. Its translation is CSARPSPGVVGELFF.